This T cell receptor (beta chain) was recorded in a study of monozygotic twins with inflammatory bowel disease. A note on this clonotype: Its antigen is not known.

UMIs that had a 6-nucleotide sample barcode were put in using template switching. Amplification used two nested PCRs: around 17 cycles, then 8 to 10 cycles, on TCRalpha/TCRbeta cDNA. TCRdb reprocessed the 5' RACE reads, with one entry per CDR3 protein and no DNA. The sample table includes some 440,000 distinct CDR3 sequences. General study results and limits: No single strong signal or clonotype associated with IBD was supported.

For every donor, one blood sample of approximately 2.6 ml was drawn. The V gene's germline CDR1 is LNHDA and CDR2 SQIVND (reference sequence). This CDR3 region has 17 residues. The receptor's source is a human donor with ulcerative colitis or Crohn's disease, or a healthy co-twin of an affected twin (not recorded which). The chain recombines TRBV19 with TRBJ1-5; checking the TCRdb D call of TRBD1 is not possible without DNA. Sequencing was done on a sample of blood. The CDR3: CASSIDPQTGRNQPQHF.